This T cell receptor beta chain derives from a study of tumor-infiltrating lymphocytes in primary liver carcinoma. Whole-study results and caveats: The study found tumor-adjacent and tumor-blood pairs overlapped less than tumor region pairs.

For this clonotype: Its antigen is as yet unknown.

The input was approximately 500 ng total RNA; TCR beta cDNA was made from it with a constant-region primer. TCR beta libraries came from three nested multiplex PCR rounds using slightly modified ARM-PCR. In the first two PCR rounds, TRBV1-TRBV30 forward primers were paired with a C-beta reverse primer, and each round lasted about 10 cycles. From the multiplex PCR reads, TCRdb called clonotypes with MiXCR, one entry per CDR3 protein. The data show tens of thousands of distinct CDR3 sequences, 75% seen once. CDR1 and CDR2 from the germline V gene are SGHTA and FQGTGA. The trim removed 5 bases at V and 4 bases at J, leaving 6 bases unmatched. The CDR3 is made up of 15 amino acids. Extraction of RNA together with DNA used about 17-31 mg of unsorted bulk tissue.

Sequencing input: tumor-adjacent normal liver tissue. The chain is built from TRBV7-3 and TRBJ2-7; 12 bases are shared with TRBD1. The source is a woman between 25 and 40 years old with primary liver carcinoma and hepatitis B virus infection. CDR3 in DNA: TGTGCCAGCAGCACAGGGACAGGGGGCAATTACGAGCAGTACTTC. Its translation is CASSTGTGGNYEQYF.